Below are 10 T cell receptor beta chains sequenced from a single sample in a study of cytomegalovirus exposure and HLA in healthy donors. Both 60 Vbeta primers and 13 Jbeta primers went into the PCR. TCRdb's copy holds only in-frame clones and misses some; the assay was immunoSEQ multiplex PCR. The sample comprises 150,000 to 200,000 clones, 60% to 80% of which are singletons, and about 0.93% rests with the top ten. The sequenced sample consisted of PBMCs. The source of these receptors is a woman aged 45-60 years in good health and CMV-seropositive.

This chain uses TRBV29-1 with TRBJ2-7; 7 nucleotides line up with TRBD2. J was trimmed by 0 bases and V by 7 bases; bases with no gene match: 18. Germline V gives CDR1 SQVTM, CDR2 ANQGSEA. The CDR3 has 17 amino acids. The CDR3: CSAPGLPGTTLSYEQYF. Here the CDR3 DNA reads TGCAGCGCACCCGGACTCCCCGGGACTACTCTCTCCTACGAGCAGTACTTC.

The chain uses TRBV19 and TRBJ1-5; a weak D match, TRBD1 (5 bases). Germline V gene lookup returns CDR1 LNHDA and CDR2 SQIVND (reference sequence). Trimming took 1 base from V and 5 from J, leaving 18 bases between them. This CDR3 spans 17 amino acids. CDR3 loop: CASSIGRGEAVYQPQHF. For the CDR3, the DNA is TGTGCCAGTAGTATAGGTCGGGGGGAAGCGGTCTATCAGCCCCAGCATTTT.

The chain couples TRBV9 to TRBJ2-5, with 9 bases matching TRBD2. Germline assignment: CDR1 SGDLS and CDR2 YYNGEE. J gave up 1 base and V 4 bases, and 8 bases lay outside the gene matches. The CDR3 loop spans 16 amino acids. As DNA, the CDR3 is TGTGCCAGCAGCCCCTCAGGAGCGGGGGGCCAAGAGACCCAGTACTTC. This sequence encodes CASSPSGAGGQETQYF.

The chain uses TRBV28 and TRBJ2-7, with TRBD2 matching over 11 bases. Germline assignment: CDR1 MDHEN and CDR2 SYDVKM. With V trimmed by 5 bases and J by 0 bases, 18 bases remained unmatched. This CDR3 is 20 amino acids long. CDR3 in DNA: TGTGCCAGCAGTCTCGCAGGGTACTATACTAGCGGGGGCTACTCCTACGAGCAGTACTTC. This codes for CASSLAGYYTSGGYSYEQYF.

The genes are TRBV5-6 and TRBJ2-2; unclear D gene. Per germline, CDR1 SGHDT and CDR2 YYEEEE. The CDR3 contains 13 residues. V gave up 0 bases and J gave up 4 bases, with 4 bases separating them. The CDR3 DNA is TGTGCCAGCAGCTTGGTCTCCACCGGGGAGCTGTTTTTT. Residues: CASSLVSTGELFF.

V usage is TRBV12-2 and J usage is TRBJ2-7; the table gives TRBD2 as D, unverified against the DNA. TRBV12-2 is reported as a pseudogene. The CDR3 is 16 residues long. The CDR3 region has the DNA TGTGCAAGTCGCTTAGTCGTCCGCGGGACCCCCTACGAGCAGTACTTC. Translating gives CASRLVVRGTPYEQYF.

This sequence joins TRBV27 and TRBJ1-1; TRBD1 might be the D (5 bases). Trimming pared 5 bases from V and 4 bases from J, leaving 11 bases between. The V gene's germline CDR1 is MNHEY and CDR2 SMNVEV (reference sequence). The CDR3 consists of 13 residues. CDR3 bases: TGTGCCAGCAGTCGGGGGGGGATCACTGAAGCTTTCTTT. Residues: CASSRGGITEAFF.

The chain combines TRBV12-5 with TRBJ2-7; 8 nucleotides match TRBD1. The CDR3 is 18 amino acids. Germline assignment: CDR1 LGHNT and CDR2 FRNRAP. The V and J ends lost 5 bases and 0 bases, in that order; junction bases with no gene match: 15. In nucleotides, the CDR3 is TGTGCTAGTGGTACCAACGACAGGGGAACTAGGAGCTCCTACGAGCAGTACTTC. It encodes CASGTNDRGTRSSYEQYF.

The gene calls are TRBV5-1 and TRBJ2-2; no clear D. CDR1 and CDR2 from the germline V gene are SGHRS and YFSETQ. With 1 base removed from V and 5 bases from J, the gap between germline ends came to 3 bases. There are 12 residues in the CDR3. DNA of the CDR3: TGCGCCAGCAGCTTGCCTACCGGGGAGCTGTTTTTT. As protein: CASSLPTGELFF.

The chain has TRBV29-1 and TRBJ2-3, with TRBD2 as a possible D gene (5 bases). The CDR3 loop spans 14 amino acids. V lost 2 bases, J lost 6 bases, and 15 bases lay in between. Germline V gene sequence: CDR1 SQVTM, CDR2 ANQGSEA. In nucleotides, the CDR3 is TGCAGCGTTGAAAGGTCTAGCATGGCGGATACGCAGTATTTT. Its protein is CSVERSSMADTQYF.